These 21 T cell receptor beta chains were all obtained from the same sample, sequenced in a study of CD8 T cells in ankylosing spondylitis. The antigens these receptors bind are not known. Each CDR3 protein is one row after TCRdb ran MiXCR on the 5' RACE reads. The data contain fewer than 450,000 distinct CDR3 sequences, approximately 17% of them seen just once; the ten biggest clones take up under 1.2%. Study-wide results and caveats: A TCR beta motif of eight highly homologous variants appeared characteristic of ankylosing spondylitis blood.

The sequenced sample consisted of blood, either unsorted or a sorted T cell fraction (not recorded which). Receptors originate from a male donor with ankylosing spondylitis.

The rearrangement links TRBV7-2 to TRBJ2-3, with 10 nucleotides matching TRBD2. This CDR3 spans 15 amino acids. V dropped 5 bases and J dropped 3; count of bases not matched to a gene: 5. Germline lookup yields CDR1 SGHTA and CDR2 FQGNSA. In DNA form, the CDR3 reads TGTGCCAGCAGCCAGAGCGGGAGGGCAACAGATACGCAGTATTTT. This encodes CASSQSGRATDTQYF.

The chain employs TRBV20-1 and TRBJ1-1; D uncertain. Germline CDR1 DFQATT, CDR2 SNEGSKA (reference sequence). The CDR3 totals 12 residues. V gave up 3 bases and J gave up 4 bases, with 9 bases separating them. In DNA form, the CDR3 reads TGCAGTGCTAGTCTAGGTAGCACTGAAGCTTTCTTT. Translated: CSASLGSTEAFF.

The chain is built from TRBV30 and TRBJ2-3, with 10 bases fitting TRBD2. V shed 3 bases and J 0 bases; nucleotides not matched to a gene: 0. CDR1 and CDR2 from the germline V gene are GTSNPN and SVGIG (reference sequence). The CDR3 contains 14 residues. CDR3 in amino acids: CAWRLAGSTDTQYF. CDR3 in DNA: TGTGCCTGGAGACTAGCGGGGAGCACAGATACGCAGTATTTT.

The table lists this clonotype with a few counts. The rearrangement links TRBV6-2 or TRBV6-3 to TRBJ2-1; D is possibly TRBD2 (6 bases). The CDR3 has 20 residues. V lost 0 bases, J lost 3 bases, and 24 bases lay in between. The germline CDR1 and CDR2 sequences are MNHEY and SVGEGT. CDR3 sequence reads: CASSYSAHGGVTGVYNEQFF. The CDR3, as DNA: TGTGCCAGCAGTTACTCGGCCCACGGCGGAGTAACGGGAGTCTACAATGAGCAGTTCTTC.

This chain joins TRBV6-2 or TRBV6-3 and TRBJ2-2; D is ambiguous. The germline V gene has CDR1 MNHEY and CDR2 SVGEGT. Between the trimmed V and J ends, which lost 6 bases and 4 bases, there was a span of 9 bases. CDR3 length equals 13 residues. DNA for the CDR3: TGTGCCAGCAGACCACCGGGCACCGGGGAGCTGTTTTTT. Protein sequence: CASRPPGTGELFF.

The rearrangement joins TRBV20-1 to TRBJ1-3; maybe TRBD1 (5 bases). V was cut by 5 bases and J by 0 bases, with 11 bases left in between. The CDR3 runs to 14 residues. Germline values: CDR1 DFQATT, CDR2 SNEGSKA (reference sequence). The CDR3 nucleotides read TGCAGTGCTGATGCCGGGGGCTCTGGAAACACCATATATTTT. Translating gives CSADAGGSGNTIYF.

This clonotype was seen a single time. The rearrangement joins TRBV7-9 to TRBJ1-2; D unresolved. The CDR3 is 14 residues long. Germline V gives CDR1 SEHNR, CDR2 FQNEAQ (reference sequence). V was trimmed by 1 base and J by 7 bases, leaving 13 bases between them. The CDR3 loop reads CASSLGASITGYTF. The CDR3 nucleotides read TGTGCCAGCAGCTTAGGCGCTTCTATAACTGGCTACACCTTC.

This clonotype was counted only a few times. This sequence joins TRBV5-1 and TRBJ2-1; no clear D gene. This CDR3 region has 15 residues. Germline CDR1 and CDR2: SGHRS and YFSETQ. Trimming cost V 0 bases and J 2 bases, with 9 bases left between them. CDR3 DNA: TGCGCCAGCAGCTTGGCGGAGATCGCCTACAATGAGCAGTTCTTC. Protein sequence: CASSLAEIAYNEQFF.

J is TRBJ1-5 and V is TRBV6-5, with D possibly matching TRBD1 (5 bases). CDR3 length equals 18 residues. V was shortened by 2 bases and J by 1 base, with 18 bases between the two germline ends. Germline CDR1 and CDR2: MNHEY and SVGAGI. CDR3 loop: CASSYLLLGTGSNQPQHF. For the CDR3, the DNA is TGTGCCAGCAGTTACCTGCTGCTCGGCACAGGAAGCAATCAGCCCCAGCATTTT.

The sample holds many counts of this clonotype. J is TRBJ2-1 and V is TRBV6-1; D may be TRBD1 (6 bases). This CDR3 spans 14 amino acids. Germline loops: CDR1 MNHNS, CDR2 SASEGT. The ends were cut back, 6 bases at V and 5 bases at J, with 14 bases in the middle. CDR3 region: CASRPTWGHNEQFF. CDR3 DNA: TGTGCCAGCAGACCCACTTGGGGGCACAATGAGCAGTTCTTC.

The rearrangement uses TRBV20-1 and TRBJ2-7, with D possibly TRBD2 on 6 matching bases. Germline-derived CDR1 and CDR2 are DFQATT and SNEGSKA (reference sequence). This CDR3 comprises 13 residues. V dropped 3 bases and J dropped 4 bases, with 13 bases sitting between them. CDR3 residues: CSASSGGVYEQYF. The CDR3 DNA reads TGCAGTGCTAGCTCCGGCGGGGTTTACGAGCAGTACTTC.

The chain uses TRBV7-6 and TRBJ2-7; no reliable D call. CDR1 and CDR2 from the germline V gene are SGHVS and FNYEAQ. The CDR3 is 18 amino acids. V was trimmed by 4 bases and J by 4 bases, leaving 26 bases between them. CDR3 DNA sequence: TGTGCCAGCAGCTCCCCGGATAGAAACCCTATAAGTTCATACGAGCAGTACTTC. It codes for CASSSPDRNPISSYEQYF.

This clonotype was found a few times. The gene calls are TRBV5-6 and TRBJ1-6; perhaps TRBD1 as D (6 bases). Germline V lookup: CDR1 SGHDT, CDR2 YYEEEE. This CDR3 has 17 residues. Trimming stripped 4 bases from V and 0 bases from J, with 14 bases between. The CDR3 spells CASSAGTGSSYNSPLHF. CDR3 sequence (DNA): TGTGCCAGCAGCGCAGGTACAGGGAGCTCCTATAATTCACCCCTCCACTTT.

V gene TRBV2 combines with J gene TRBJ1-2, with D possibly matching TRBD1 (5 bases). Per the germline V gene, CDR1 is SNHLY and CDR2 is FYNNEI. The length of the CDR3 is 14 residues. Trimming shortened V by 4 bases and J by 3 bases, and 12 bases separated the two germline ends. CDR3 amino acids: CASSAWGGDYGYTF. The CDR3 DNA reads as TGTGCCAGCAGTGCATGGGGCGGGGACTATGGCTACACCTTC.

CDR3 protein: CASSLGAGPLNTEAFF. As DNA, the CDR3 is TGTGCCAGCAGCTTAGGGGCAGGGCCCTTGAACACTGAAGCTTTCTTT. This chain connects TRBV11-2 to TRBJ1-1; D might be TRBD1 (5 bases). From germline, CDR1 is SGHAT and CDR2 FQNNGV. V was clipped by 1 base and J by 0 bases, with 12 bases between them. The CDR3 has 16 amino acids.

This clonotype was detected only a few times. The genes are TRBV12-3 or TRBV12-4 and TRBJ1-3; a possible D gene is TRBD1 (5 bases). The CDR3 runs to 16 residues. V was trimmed by 0 bases and J by 0 bases, leaving 9 bases between them. In DNA form, the CDR3 reads TGTGCCAGCAGTTTAGCGAGGGGCCGCTCTGGAAACACCATATATTTT. Its translation: CASSLARGRSGNTIYF.

The rearrangement links TRBV3-1 to TRBJ2-7; 8 bases align to TRBD2. The germline CDR1 and CDR2 sequences are LGHDT and YNNKEL (reference sequence). The length of the CDR3 is 13 residues. With 6 bases clipped from V and 4 bases from J, the junction kept 5 bases outside the gene matches. The CDR3 loop reads CASSFSGEYEQYF. The CDR3 nucleotides read TGTGCCAGCAGTTTTAGCGGGGAATACGAGCAGTACTTC.

This sequence joins TRBV18 and TRBJ2-3; D not resolved. The V gene's germline CDR1 is KGHSH and CDR2 LQKENI. The CDR3 extends over 14 amino acids. V lost 6 bases to trimming and J lost 2 bases, with 12 bases between them. CDR3 in amino acids: CASSSTQNTDTQYF. For the CDR3, the DNA is TGTGCCAGCTCCTCTACGCAGAACACAGATACGCAGTATTTT.

V gene TRBV28 combines with J gene TRBJ2-3, with D uncertain. V dropped 6 bases and J dropped 2 bases, with 15 bases sitting between them. The germline V gene has CDR1 MDHEN and CDR2 SYDVKM. The CDR3 extends over 15 amino acids. The CDR3 DNA reads as TGTGCCAGCAGAGGACGGACCGACCACACAGATACGCAGTATTTT. This gives the protein CASRGRTDHTDTQYF. The entire variable domain, with the rest obtained from reference TRBV28 and TRBJ2-3, is as follows: DVKVTQSSRYLVKRTGEKVFLECVQDMDHENMFWYRQDPGLGLRLIYFSYDVKMKEKGDIPEGYSVSREKKERFSLILESASTNQTSMYLCASRGRTDHTDTQYFGPGTRLTVL.

CDR3 sequence (DNA): TGCGCCAGCACCGAAGGACGGGGGGACAACAATGAGCAGTTCTTC. Translated: CASTEGRGDNNEQFF. The chain recombines TRBV5-1 with TRBJ2-1, with a tentative D call TRBD2 (7 bases). Between the trimmed V and J ends, which lost 6 bases and 5 bases, there was a span of 18 bases. The CDR3 runs 15 residues. Germline CDR1 and CDR2: SGHRS and YFSETQ.

The chain couples TRBV6-1 to TRBJ1-1; D ambiguous. Trimming left V 8 bases short and J 2 bases short, with 15 bases between. The CDR3 covers 14 residues. Germline-derived CDR1 and CDR2 are MNHNS and SASEGT. CDR3 sequence: CASVPGLSNTEAFF. CDR3 DNA: TGTGCCAGCGTACCGGGTCTCAGTAACACTGAAGCTTTCTTT.